Described below is a single T cell receptor beta chain sequence and its context. The data stem from a study of shared clonotypes between healthy human individuals. Method: immunoSEQ multiplex PCR; TCRdb's copy keeps in-frame clones and lacks some. The sample lists 2 million to 2.5 million clones; approximately 94% were seen once. The TCR was taken from a man younger than 35 in good health. The sample was naive CD4+ T cells sorted from blood. Subset in this sample: CD45RA+ positively selected.

This CDR3 is CASSGGTSYEQYF. CDR3 bases: TGTGCCAGTAGTGGAGGGACGTCCTACGAGCAGTACTTC. The chain joins TRBV19 to TRBJ2-7, with D perhaps matching TRBD2 (6 bases). CDR1 is LNHDA and CDR2 is SQIVND in the germline V gene (reference sequence). This CDR3 is built from 13 residues. The germline V and J ends were trimmed by 5 bases and 1 base, with 9 bases remaining between them.